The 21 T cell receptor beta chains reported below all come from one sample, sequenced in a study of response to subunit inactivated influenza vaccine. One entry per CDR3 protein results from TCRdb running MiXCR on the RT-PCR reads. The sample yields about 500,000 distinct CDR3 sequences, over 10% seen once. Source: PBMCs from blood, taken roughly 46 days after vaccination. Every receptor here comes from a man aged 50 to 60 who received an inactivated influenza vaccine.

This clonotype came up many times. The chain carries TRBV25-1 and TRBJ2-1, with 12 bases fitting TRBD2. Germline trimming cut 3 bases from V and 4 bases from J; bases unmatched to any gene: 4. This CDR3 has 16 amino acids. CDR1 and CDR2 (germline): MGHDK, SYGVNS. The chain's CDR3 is CASSETSGGQYNEQFF. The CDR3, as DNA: TGTGCCAGCAGTGAGACTAGCGGGGGCCAATACAATGAGCAGTTCTTC.

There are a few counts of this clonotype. In DNA form, the CDR3 reads TGTGCCAGCAGCTTGACCGACACGCGCAGGGAGCAGTTCTTC. Amino acid sequence: CASSLTDTRREQFF. J is TRBJ2-1 and V is TRBV7-9; D ambiguous. The ends were cut back, 3 bases at V and 10 bases at J, with 16 bases in the middle. The germline V gene encodes CDR1 SEHNR and CDR2 FQNEAQ (reference sequence). The CDR3 contains 14 residues.

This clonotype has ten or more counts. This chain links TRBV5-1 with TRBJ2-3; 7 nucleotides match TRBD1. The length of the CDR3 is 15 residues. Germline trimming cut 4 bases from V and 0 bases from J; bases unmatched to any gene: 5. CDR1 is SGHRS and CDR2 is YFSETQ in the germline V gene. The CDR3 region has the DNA TGCGCCAGCAGCCCCTTGACAGGGAGCACAGATACGCAGTATTTT. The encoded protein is CASSPLTGSTDTQYF.

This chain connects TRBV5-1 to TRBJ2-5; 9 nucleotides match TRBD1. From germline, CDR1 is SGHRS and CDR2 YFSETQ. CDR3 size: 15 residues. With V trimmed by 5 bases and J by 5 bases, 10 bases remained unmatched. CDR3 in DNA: TGCGCCAGCAGTATGGACAGGGGTCGGGCGGAGACCCAGTACTTC. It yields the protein CASSMDRGRAETQYF.

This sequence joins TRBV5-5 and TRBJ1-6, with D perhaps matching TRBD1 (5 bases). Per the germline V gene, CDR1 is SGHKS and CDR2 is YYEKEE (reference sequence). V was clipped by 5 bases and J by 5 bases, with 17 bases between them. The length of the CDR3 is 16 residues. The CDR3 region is CASRETGTVDNSPLHF. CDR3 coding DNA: TGTGCCAGCAGAGAAACCGGGACTGTAGATAATTCACCCCTCCACTTT.

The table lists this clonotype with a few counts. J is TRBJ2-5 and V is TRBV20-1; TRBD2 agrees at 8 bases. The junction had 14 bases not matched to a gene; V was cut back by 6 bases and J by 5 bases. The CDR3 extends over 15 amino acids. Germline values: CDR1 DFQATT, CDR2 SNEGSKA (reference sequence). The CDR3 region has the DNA TGCAGTGCCGAAAAGGGGGGACTAGTTGGGGAGACCCAGTACTTC. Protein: CSAEKGGLVGETQYF.

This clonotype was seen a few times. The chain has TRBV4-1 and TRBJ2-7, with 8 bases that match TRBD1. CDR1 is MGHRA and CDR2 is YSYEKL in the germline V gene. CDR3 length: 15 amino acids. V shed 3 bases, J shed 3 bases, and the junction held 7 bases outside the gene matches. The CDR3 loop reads CASSQRAGQGYEQYF. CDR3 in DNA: TGCGCCAGCAGCCAGAGGGCCGGACAGGGCTACGAGCAGTACTTC.

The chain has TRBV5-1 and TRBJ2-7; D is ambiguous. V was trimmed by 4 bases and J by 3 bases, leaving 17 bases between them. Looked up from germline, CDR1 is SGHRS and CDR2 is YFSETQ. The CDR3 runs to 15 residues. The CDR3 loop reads CASSNSLAGSYEQYF. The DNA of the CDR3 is TGCGCCAGCAGCAACTCCCTGGCCGGAAGCTACGAGCAGTACTTC.

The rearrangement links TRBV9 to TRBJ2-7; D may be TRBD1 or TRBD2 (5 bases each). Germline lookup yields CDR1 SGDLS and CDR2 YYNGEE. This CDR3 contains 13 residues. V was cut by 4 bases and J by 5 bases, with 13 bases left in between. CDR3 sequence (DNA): TGTGCCAGCAGCCGTGGGGGTTTCAACGAGCAGTACTTC. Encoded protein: CASSRGGFNEQYF.

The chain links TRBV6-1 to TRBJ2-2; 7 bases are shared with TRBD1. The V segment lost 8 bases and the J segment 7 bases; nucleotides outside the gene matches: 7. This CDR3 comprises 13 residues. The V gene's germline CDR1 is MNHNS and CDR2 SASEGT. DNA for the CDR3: TGTGCCAGCCGACAGGGTGATTTCGGGGAGCTGTTTTTT. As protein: CASRQGDFGELFF.

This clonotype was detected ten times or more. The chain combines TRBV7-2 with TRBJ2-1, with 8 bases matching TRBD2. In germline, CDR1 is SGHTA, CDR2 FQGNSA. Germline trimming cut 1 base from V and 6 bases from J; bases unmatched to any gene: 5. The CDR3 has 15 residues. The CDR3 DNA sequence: TGTGCCAGCAGCTTAGGTCGCGGGGGGATCAATGAGCAGTTCTTC. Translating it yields CASSLGRGGINEQFF.

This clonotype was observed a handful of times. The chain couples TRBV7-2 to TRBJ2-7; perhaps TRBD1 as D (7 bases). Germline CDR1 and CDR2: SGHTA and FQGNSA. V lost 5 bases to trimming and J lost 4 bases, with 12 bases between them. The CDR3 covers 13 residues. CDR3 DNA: TGTGCCAGCAGCCGCGGGACAGAGTACGAGCAGTACTTC. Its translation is CASSRGTEYEQYF. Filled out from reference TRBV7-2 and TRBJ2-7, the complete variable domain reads GAGVSQSPSNKVTEKGKDVELRCDPISGHTALYWYRQSLGQGLEFLIYFQGNSAPDKSGLPSDRFSAERTGGSVSTLTIQRTQQEDSAVYLCASSRGTEYEQYFGPGTRLTVT.

The CDR3 DNA reads as TGTGCCAGCAGCGCCAGTTCCGGGGCCAACGTCCTGACTTTC. Translated: CASSASSGANVLTF. The chain carries TRBV12-3 or TRBV12-4 and TRBJ2-6; D unclear. The CDR3 runs 14 residues. V dropped 6 bases and J dropped 4 bases, with 10 bases sitting between them.

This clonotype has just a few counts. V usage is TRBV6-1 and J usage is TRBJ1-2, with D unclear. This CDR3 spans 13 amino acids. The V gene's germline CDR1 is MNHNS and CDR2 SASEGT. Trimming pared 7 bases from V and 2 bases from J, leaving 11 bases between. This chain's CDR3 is CASTAELNYGYTF. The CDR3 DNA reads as TGTGCCAGCACGGCAGAGCTAAACTATGGCTACACCTTC.

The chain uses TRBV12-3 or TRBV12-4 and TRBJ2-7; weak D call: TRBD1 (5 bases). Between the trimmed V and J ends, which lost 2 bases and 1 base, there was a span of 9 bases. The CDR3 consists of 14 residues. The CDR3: CASSLHRFSYEQYF. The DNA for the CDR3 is TGTGCCAGCAGTTTACACAGGTTTTCCTACGAGCAGTACTTC.

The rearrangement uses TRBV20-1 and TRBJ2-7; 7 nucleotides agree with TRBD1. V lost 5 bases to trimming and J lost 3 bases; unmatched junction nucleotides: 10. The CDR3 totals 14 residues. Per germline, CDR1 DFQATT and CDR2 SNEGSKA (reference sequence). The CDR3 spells CSASIRDRYYEQYF. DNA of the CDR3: TGCAGTGCTTCTATTCGGGACAGATACTACGAGCAGTACTTC.

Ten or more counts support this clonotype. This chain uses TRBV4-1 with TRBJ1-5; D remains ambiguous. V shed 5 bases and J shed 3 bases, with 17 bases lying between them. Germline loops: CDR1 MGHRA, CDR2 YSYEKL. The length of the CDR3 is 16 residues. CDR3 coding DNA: TGCGCCAGCAGCATCCCTAGCGGGAACCTCAATCAGCCCCAGCATTTT. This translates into CASSIPSGNLNQPQHF.

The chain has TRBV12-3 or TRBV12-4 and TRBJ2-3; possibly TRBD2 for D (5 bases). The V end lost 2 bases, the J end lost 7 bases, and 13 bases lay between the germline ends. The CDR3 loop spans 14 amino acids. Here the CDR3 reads CASSLPPGLNTQYF. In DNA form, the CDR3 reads TGTGCCAGCAGTTTACCACCGGGGTTAAATACGCAGTATTTT.

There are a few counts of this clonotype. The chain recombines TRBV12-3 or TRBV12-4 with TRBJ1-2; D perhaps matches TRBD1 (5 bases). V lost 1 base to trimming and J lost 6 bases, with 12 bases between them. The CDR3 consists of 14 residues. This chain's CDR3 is CASSLVVQVDGYTF. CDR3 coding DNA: TGTGCCAGCAGTTTAGTCGTACAGGTTGATGGCTACACCTTC.

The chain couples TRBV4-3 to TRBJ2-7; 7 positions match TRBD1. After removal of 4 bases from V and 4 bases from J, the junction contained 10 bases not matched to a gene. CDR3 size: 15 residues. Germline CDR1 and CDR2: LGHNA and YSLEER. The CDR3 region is CASSPQWQGVYEQYF. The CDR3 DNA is TGCGCCAGCAGCCCGCAATGGCAGGGGGTTTACGAGCAGTACTTC.

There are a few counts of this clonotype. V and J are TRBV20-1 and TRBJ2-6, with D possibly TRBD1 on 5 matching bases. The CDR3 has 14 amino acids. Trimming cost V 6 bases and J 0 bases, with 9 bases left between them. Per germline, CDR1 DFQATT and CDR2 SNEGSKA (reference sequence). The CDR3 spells CSARQPSGANVLTF. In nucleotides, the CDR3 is TGCAGTGCCAGACAGCCCTCTGGGGCCAACGTCCTGACTTTC.